This T cell receptor beta chain was identified during a study of shared clonotypes between healthy human individuals (dated by TCRdb to the early 2020s). For the wider study: Two women and a few men aged 18 to 49 years were included in the cohort. Per donor, three plates each were used for CD4 naive and CD4 memory, two for CD8 naive, and one for CD8 memory. Blood TCR repertoires of roughly five healthy adults were deeply sequenced to estimate repertoire size and the extent of clonotype sharing between individuals. Between about 0.8 and 8.9 billion PBMCs per donor were obtained by leukapheresis. Libraries were prepared and TCR repertoires were sequenced by different laboratories using diverse techniques, in order to increase sequencing depth and limit assay-specific biases. What the authors observed across the whole study: When several donors were compared, the shared fraction of clonotypes was roughly 4.8% for naive CD4, about 4% for naive CD8, about 2.4% for memory CD4, and 0.4% for memory CD8. Sampling was limited to blood, and TCR repertoires in tissue likely differ from TCR repertoires in blood. Rarefaction of sorted-subset datasets indicated incomplete sequencing despite the large sequencing depth. Larger estimated clonotype richness was generally found for naive subsets than for memory subsets. Higher generation probabilities were observed for clonotypes shared by all four sorted-subset donors than for non-shared clonotypes. The small number of donors limited the genetic and exposure-history diversity represented. Based on pairwise subsampling, the degree of clonotype sharing among donors was expected to be affected by sequencing depth.

The donors were healthy, HIV-negative adults who had no recently reported acute infections or vaccinations. Every donor was a Caucasian adult residing in Nashville, Tennessee, USA. CD4+ T cells were enriched through magnetic negative selection, after which naive cells were positively selected on CD45RA and the remaining negative fraction served as the memory subset. Blood was collected by leukapheresis, and PBMCs were isolated by Ficoll-Histopaque density gradient centrifugation and then cryopreserved in liquid nitrogen vapor phase. Analytical flow cytometry was used to check the purity and quantity of every magnetically sorted T cell population. Genomic DNA was isolated from each sorted fraction and quantified by UV absorbance on a Nanodrop 2000c. From the cysteine through the phenylalanine, the CDR3 covers 18 amino acids. Only the CDR3 part of the read is kept: 54 bases, read in frame from the first base. The germline V gene (reference sequence) supplies CDR1 WNHNN and CDR2 SYGVQD. V is shortened by 7 bases, J by 2 bases, and the region joining them spans 24 bases.

Concerning this clone itself: Its antigen target is currently unknown. Base qualities are not at hand, and no much larger clone is one base apart.

TCR CDR3 regions were amplified from genomic DNA by multiplex PCR using the deep immunoSEQ assay. Genomic DNA extracted from each cell subset was distributed evenly over all wells of several immunoSEQ 96-well plates, and each plate served as one replicate. For sorted subsets, each replicate PCR was loaded with approximately 200 ng genomic DNA, equivalent to 30,000 or so T cell genomes. The purified libraries were quantified using a Qubit 3.0 fluorometer, sized with a Bioanalyzer 2100, and then quantified again using the KAPA Library Quantification kit. A separate single-read 150-cycle Illumina NextSeq 550 flow cell was used to sequence each immunoSEQ 96-well plate. Per the original workflow: The immunoSEQ output contained only junctional sequences without quality scores, so filtering could not match that applied to full-length reads. Sequences were annotated with PyIR, a Python wrapper for IgBLAST v1.9, and V/J genes and CDR3 were assigned using IMGT germline references. Reads were filtered out if the reads had weak V/J assignments (E-value above 1e-6), no CDR3, stop codons, out-of-frame junctions, or ambiguous translated residues. V3J clonotypes were defined as sequences sharing the same inferred V gene, J gene, and CDR3 amino acid sequence. The percentage overlap between two repertoires was calculated by dividing the number of shared unique clonotypes by the size of the smaller repertoire. Richness of each repertoire was evaluated using RTK rarefaction, the Chao1 estimator, and Recon v2.1 estimates of unobserved clonotypes. For all TCRbeta clonotypes obtained by the gDNA method from four donors, generation probabilities were computed with OLGA. Sourced from immuneACCESS, this table was stored by TCRdb with only in-frame sequences that have V and J called. A share of the clones is absent; for the studies checked, an unresolved V gene accounts for under half, and the remainder has no known explanation. V and J calls and clone size are those listed in that table; D and trimming were worked out from the DNA. For this sample there are about 2.3 million clones; less than 95% appear just once. 0.37% of the sample is held by the ten biggest clonotypes.

The sequenced sample consisted of naive CD4+ T cells from PBMCs. The meaning of the sample's cell subset or site label: CD45RA+ positively selected. This clonotype was obtained from a man aged 18 to 29 in good health. Some clones in this sample may be carry-over from other donors' samples. The V gene is TRBV10-1 and the J gene is TRBJ1-5; a tentative D call is TRBD1 (6 bases match). CDR3 sequence: CASMKTGTPRRGNQPQHF. The nucleotides read TGCGCCAGCATGAAGACCGGGACACCGAGGAGGGGCAATCAGCCCCAGCATTTT.